The rows below give T cell receptor beta chains drawn from one sample of a study of cytomegalovirus exposure and HLA in healthy donors. Clones were read by immunoSEQ multiplex PCR, and TCRdb kept only the in-frame ones, dropping some. The data hold approximately 170,000 clones, with approximately 88% observed a single time. Sequencing input: PBMCs. The receptors stem from a boy aged 2-9 years in good health and CMV-seronegative. Both conserved end residues are part of each CDR3. The D gene is left open where the match is weak. Some rows mark clone size as missing; the rest say once, few, many or name a class of expanded clone.

clone_size: once
v_call: TRBV7-2
d_call: -
j_call: TRBJ2-3
cdr3_aa: CASSATRQVGTQYF
cdr3_nt: TGTGCCAGCAGCGCAACAAGACAGGTCGGTACGCAGTATTTT

clone_size: -
v_call: TRBV7-8
d_call: TRBD2
j_call: TRBJ2-3
cdr3_aa: CASSLGTRGVSDTQYF
cdr3_nt: TGTGCCAGCAGCTTGGGGACTAGGGGGGTATCAGATACGCAGTATTTT

clone_size: -
v_call: TRBV27
d_call: TRBD1
j_call: TRBJ1-2
cdr3_aa: CASSMTGGYGYTF
cdr3_nt: TGTGCCAGCAGTATGACAGGGGGCTATGGCTACACCTTC

clone_size: once
v_call: TRBV2
d_call: TRBD1
j_call: TRBJ1-1
cdr3_aa: CASSNQGGNTEAFF
cdr3_nt: TGTGCCAGCAGTAACCAGGGGGGGAACACTGAAGCTTTCTTT

clone_size: -
v_call: TRBV7-9
d_call: TRBD2
j_call: TRBJ2-3
cdr3_aa: CASSFSGGRGLSPDTQYF
cdr3_nt: TGTGCCAGCAGCTTTAGCGGGGGACGTGGGTTGAGCCCAGATACGCAGTATTTT

clone_size: -
v_call: TRBV12-5
d_call: -
j_call: TRBJ2-1
cdr3_aa: CASGLLGAVNEQFF
cdr3_nt: TGTGCTAGTGGTTTGTTGGGGGCGGTGAATGAGCAGTTCTTC

clone_size: -
v_call: TRBV5-1
d_call: -
j_call: TRBJ1-6
cdr3_aa: CASSSDWNSPLHF
cdr3_nt: TGCGCCAGCAGCTCCGACTGGAATTCACCCCTCCACTTT

clone_size: once
v_call: TRBV7-9
d_call: -
j_call: TRBJ2-7
cdr3_aa: CASSLSSGGSYEQYF
cdr3_nt: TGTGCCAGCAGCCTCTCTTCAGGAGGCTCCTACGAGCAGTACTTC

clone_size: few
v_call: TRBV19
d_call: -
j_call: TRBJ2-7
cdr3_aa: CASKQAAGSYEQYF
cdr3_nt: TGTGCCAGTAAACAGGCGGCGGGGTCCTACGAGCAGTACTTC

clone_size: -
v_call: TRBV6-5
d_call: -
j_call: TRBJ2-3
cdr3_aa: CASSYGGSGGTDTQYF
cdr3_nt: TGTGCCAGCAGTTACGGGGGCAGCGGGGGCACAGATACGCAGTATTTT

clone_size: -
v_call: TRBV13
d_call: -
j_call: TRBJ1-1
cdr3_aa: CASSSGFPGTEAFF
cdr3_nt: TGTGCCAGCAGCTCAGGGTTCCCGGGGACTGAAGCTTTCTTT

clone_size: once
v_call: TRBV7-3
d_call: TRBD2
j_call: TRBJ2-5
cdr3_aa: CASSLFSGRGETQYF
cdr3_nt: TGTGCCAGCAGCTTGTTTAGCGGGAGGGGGGAGACCCAGTACTTC

clone_size: -
v_call: TRBV2
d_call: TRBD2
j_call: TRBJ2-1
cdr3_aa: CASSVETSGNHEQFF
cdr3_nt: TGTGCCAGCAGCGTCGAGACTAGCGGGAACCATGAGCAGTTCTTC

clone_size: -
v_call: TRBV12-5
d_call: -
j_call: TRBJ2-3
cdr3_aa: CASGFLADTQYF
cdr3_nt: TGTGCTAGTGGTTTCTTAGCTGATACGCAGTATTTT

clone_size: -
v_call: TRBV5-1
d_call: TRBD2
j_call: TRBJ2-7
cdr3_aa: CASSQLTGTKVYEQYF
cdr3_nt: TGCGCCAGCAGCCAACTAACCGGGACTAAAGTCTACGAGCAGTACTTC

clone_size: -
v_call: TRBV6-5
d_call: TRBD1
j_call: TRBJ2-7
cdr3_aa: CAAKGTGGGEQYF
cdr3_nt: TGTGCCGCCAAAGGGACAGGGGGAGGGGAGCAGTACTTC

clone_size: -
v_call: TRBV5-4
d_call: -
j_call: TRBJ1-2
cdr3_aa: CASSGWGGAYGYTF
cdr3_nt: TGTGCCAGCAGCGGATGGGGGGGGGCCTATGGCTACACCTTC

clone_size: -
v_call: TRBV4-2
d_call: TRBD2
j_call: TRBJ2-3
cdr3_aa: CASSRGLAGGSADTQYF
cdr3_nt: TGTGCCAGCAGCCGGGGACTAGCGGGAGGGTCCGCAGATACGCAGTATTTT

clone_size: -
v_call: TRBV10-3
d_call: -
j_call: TRBJ1-2
cdr3_aa: CAISDGIRGSRRDYGYTF
cdr3_nt: TGTGCCATCAGTGATGGTATTAGAGGGTCCCGCCGGGACTATGGCTACACCTTC

clone_size: -
v_call: TRBV10-3
d_call: -
j_call: TRBJ2-2
cdr3_aa: CAIRRESNTGELFF
cdr3_nt: TGTGCCATCAGGAGGGAGTCGAACACCGGGGAGCTGTTTTTT

clone_size: few
v_call: TRBV5-4
d_call: -
j_call: TRBJ1-2
cdr3_aa: CASSTSDGYTF
cdr3_nt: TGTGCCAGCAGCACCTCGGATGGCTACACCTTC

clone_size: -
v_call: TRBV9
d_call: -
j_call: TRBJ2-7
cdr3_aa: CASSVAGAGSYEQYF
cdr3_nt: TGTGCCAGCAGCGTAGCGGGCGCTGGGAGTTACGAGCAGTACTTC

clone_size: once
v_call: TRBV5-4
d_call: -
j_call: TRBJ2-4
cdr3_aa: CASGTAGRAKNIQYF
cdr3_nt: TGTGCCAGCGGTACTGCGGGGCGGGCCAAAAACATTCAGTACTTT

clone_size: once
v_call: TRBV25-1
d_call: -
j_call: TRBJ1-3
cdr3_aa: CASLFGNTIYF
cdr3_nt: TGTGCCAGCCTCTTTGGAAACACCATATATTTT

clone_size: once
v_call: TRBV9
d_call: TRBD2
j_call: TRBJ2-5
cdr3_aa: CASSVGSSGGVGIETQYF
cdr3_nt: TGTGCCAGCAGCGTAGGCTCCAGCGGGGGGGTCGGTATAGAGACCCAGTACTTC

clone_size: -
v_call: TRBV28
d_call: TRBD1
j_call: TRBJ2-5
cdr3_aa: CASSLEGAKEQYF
cdr3_nt: TGTGCCAGCAGCCTAGAGGGGGCGAAGGAGCAGTACTTC

clone_size: -
v_call: TRBV5-6
d_call: TRBD1
j_call: TRBJ2-1
cdr3_aa: CASSSDRVNNEQFF
cdr3_nt: TGTGCCAGCAGTTCTGACAGGGTCAACAATGAGCAGTTCTTC

clone_size: few
v_call: TRBV6-5
d_call: -
j_call: TRBJ1-1
cdr3_aa: CASRSAGRPEAFF
cdr3_nt: TGTGCCAGCAGGTCCGCGGGACGGCCTGAAGCTTTCTTT

clone_size: -
v_call: TRBV30
d_call: TRBD1
j_call: TRBJ2-5
cdr3_aa: CAWSVGAGGFQETQYF
cdr3_nt: TGTGCCTGGAGTGTAGGAGCAGGGGGTTTCCAAGAGACCCAGTACTTC

clone_size: -
v_call: TRBV27
d_call: TRBD1
j_call: TRBJ1-1
cdr3_aa: CASSNFGQGRVMNTEAFF
cdr3_nt: TGTGCCAGCAGCAACTTCGGACAGGGGAGGGTCATGAACACTGAAGCTTTCTTT

clone_size: -
v_call: TRBV27
d_call: -
j_call: TRBJ2-1
cdr3_aa: CASSPQDWSSYNEQFF
cdr3_nt: TGTGCCAGCAGCCCTCAGGACTGGAGTTCATACAATGAGCAGTTCTTC

clone_size: -
v_call: TRBV4-2
d_call: -
j_call: TRBJ2-7
cdr3_aa: CASSQDFGGDPPYEQYF
cdr3_nt: TGTGCCAGCAGCCAAGACTTCGGCGGAGACCCTCCCTACGAGCAGTACTTC

clone_size: -
v_call: TRBV5-4
d_call: -
j_call: TRBJ2-5
cdr3_aa: CASSLYQKETQYF
cdr3_nt: TGTGCCAGCAGCTTATACCAGAAAGAGACCCAGTACTTC

clone_size: -
v_call: TRBV6-5
d_call: -
j_call: TRBJ1-1
cdr3_aa: CASSNAGANTEAFF
cdr3_nt: TGTGCCAGCAGCAATGCAGGGGCCAACACTGAAGCTTTCTTT

clone_size: -
v_call: TRBV27
d_call: TRBD1
j_call: TRBJ1-2
cdr3_aa: CASSLSGQGFGGYTF
cdr3_nt: TGTGCCAGCAGTTTATCGGGACAGGGGTTTGGCGGCTACACCTTC

clone_size: -
v_call: TRBV9
d_call: TRBD2
j_call: TRBJ2-5
cdr3_aa: CASSVRGLAGGRETQYF
cdr3_nt: TGTGCCAGCAGCGTGAGGGGACTAGCGGGGGGCCGGGAGACCCAGTACTTC

clone_size: -
v_call: TRBV19
d_call: -
j_call: TRBJ1-1
cdr3_aa: CASERSHLVRWDTEAFF
cdr3_nt: TGTGCCAGTGAACGGAGCCACCTGGTAAGATGGGACACTGAAGCTTTCTTT

clone_size: -
v_call: TRBV25-1
d_call: -
j_call: TRBJ2-7
cdr3_aa: CATARETSPYEQYF
cdr3_nt: TGTGCCACAGCCCGGGAAACTTCCCCCTACGAGCAGTACTTC

clone_size: -
v_call: TRBV15
d_call: TRBD1
j_call: TRBJ1-2
cdr3_aa: CATSRDLGQHYGYTF
cdr3_nt: TGTGCCACCAGCAGAGATTTGGGACAGCACTATGGCTACACCTTC

clone_size: -
v_call: TRBV29-1
d_call: -
j_call: TRBJ1-1
cdr3_aa: CSVDDTTSAEAFF
cdr3_nt: TGCAGCGTTGACGACACCACGTCGGCTGAAGCTTTCTTT

clone_size: -
v_call: TRBV6-5
d_call: -
j_call: TRBJ1-1
cdr3_aa: CASSYSPPTGKGEAFF
cdr3_nt: TGTGCCAGCAGTTACTCTCCTCCTACAGGGAAAGGCGAAGCTTTCTTT

clone_size: -
v_call: TRBV29-1
d_call: -
j_call: TRBJ2-6
cdr3_aa: CSVAGVSGANVLTF
cdr3_nt: TGCAGCGTTGCGGGGGTCTCTGGGGCCAACGTCCTGACTTTC

clone_size: -
v_call: TRBV12-1
d_call: -
j_call: TRBJ1-1
cdr3_aa: CASSFVGGPGLGTEAFF
cdr3_nt: TGTGCCAGCAGCTTTGTGGGGGGGCCTGGACTGGGCACTGAAGCTTTCTTT

clone_size: -
v_call: TRBV7-9
d_call: -
j_call: TRBJ1-1
cdr3_aa: CASSLESGWRNTEAFF
cdr3_nt: TGTGCCAGCAGCTTAGAGTCGGGATGGAGGAACACTGAAGCTTTCTTT

clone_size: -
v_call: TRBV30
d_call: -
j_call: TRBJ2-1
cdr3_aa: CAWETGYNEQFF
cdr3_nt: TGTGCCTGGGAAACAGGGTACAATGAGCAGTTCTTC

clone_size: -
v_call: TRBV29-1
d_call: TRBD1
j_call: TRBJ1-2
cdr3_aa: CSVHGSTGTAGYTF
cdr3_nt: TGCAGCGTCCACGGAAGTACAGGGACAGCTGGCTACACCTTC

clone_size: few
v_call: TRBV28
d_call: TRBD1
j_call: TRBJ1-5
cdr3_aa: CASSTYRGRRRNQPQHF
cdr3_nt: TGTGCCAGCAGCACATACAGGGGGCGCCGTCGCAATCAGCCCCAGCATTTT

clone_size: -
v_call: TRBV28
d_call: TRBD2
j_call: TRBJ2-4
cdr3_aa: CASSSHGTSGGAGNIQYF
cdr3_nt: TGTGCCAGCAGTTCTCACGGGACTAGCGGGGGGGCTGGAAACATTCAGTACTTC

clone_size: -
v_call: TRBV7-2
d_call: -
j_call: TRBJ2-5
cdr3_aa: CASSFNREETQYF
cdr3_nt: TGTGCCAGCAGCTTTAACAGAGAAGAGACCCAGTACTTC

clone_size: -
v_call: TRBV7-2
d_call: TRBD1
j_call: TRBJ2-1
cdr3_aa: CASRRTGGEWNEQFF
cdr3_nt: TGTGCCAGCAGAAGGACAGGTGGGGAATGGAATGAGCAGTTCTTC

clone_size: -
v_call: TRBV4-3
d_call: -
j_call: TRBJ2-7
cdr3_aa: CASSQDSRQDTYEQYF
cdr3_nt: TGCGCCAGCAGCCAAGATTCGCGACAGGATACCTACGAGCAGTACTTC

clone_size: -
v_call: TRBV30
d_call: -
j_call: TRBJ2-2
cdr3_aa: CAWSGYTSTGELFF
cdr3_nt: TGTGCCTGGAGTGGTTACACCAGCACCGGGGAGCTGTTTTTT

clone_size: -
v_call: TRBV9
d_call: -
j_call: TRBJ2-1
cdr3_aa: CASSVTGQVYNEQFF
cdr3_nt: TGTGCCAGCAGCGTTACAGGGCAGGTCTACAATGAGCAGTTCTTC

clone_size: -
v_call: TRBV7-3
d_call: -
j_call: TRBJ2-2
cdr3_aa: CASSSNARDGELFF
cdr3_nt: TGTGCCAGCAGCTCTAATGCGCGGGACGGGGAGCTGTTTTTT

clone_size: -
v_call: TRBV5-1
d_call: TRBD1
j_call: TRBJ1-2
cdr3_aa: CASSLRQGPNYGYTF
cdr3_nt: TGCGCCAGCAGCCTAAGACAGGGTCCTAACTATGGCTACACCTTC